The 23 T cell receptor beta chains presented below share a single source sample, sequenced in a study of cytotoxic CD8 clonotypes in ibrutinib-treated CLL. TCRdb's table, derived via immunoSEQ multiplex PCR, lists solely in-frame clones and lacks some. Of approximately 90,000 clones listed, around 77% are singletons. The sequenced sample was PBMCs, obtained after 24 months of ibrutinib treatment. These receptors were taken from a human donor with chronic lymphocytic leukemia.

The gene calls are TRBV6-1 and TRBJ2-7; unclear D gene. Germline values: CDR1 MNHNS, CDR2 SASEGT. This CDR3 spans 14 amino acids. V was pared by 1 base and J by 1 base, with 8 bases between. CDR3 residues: CASSEGWQSYEQYF. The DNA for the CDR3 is TGTGCCAGCAGTGAAGGCTGGCAGTCCTACGAGCAGTACTTC.

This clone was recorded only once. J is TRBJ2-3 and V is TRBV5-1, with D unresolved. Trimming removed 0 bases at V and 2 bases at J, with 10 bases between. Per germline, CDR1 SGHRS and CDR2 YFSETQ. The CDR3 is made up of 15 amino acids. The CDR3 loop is CASSLALLDTDTQYF. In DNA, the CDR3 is TGCGCCAGCAGCTTGGCGCTGTTGGACACAGATACGCAGTATTTT.

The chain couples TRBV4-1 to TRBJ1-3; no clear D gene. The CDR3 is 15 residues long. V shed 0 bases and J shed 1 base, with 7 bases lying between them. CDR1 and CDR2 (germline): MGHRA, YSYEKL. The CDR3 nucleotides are TGCGCCAGCAGCCAAGAACCTGGGTCTGGAAACACCATATATTTT. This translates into CASSQEPGSGNTIYF.

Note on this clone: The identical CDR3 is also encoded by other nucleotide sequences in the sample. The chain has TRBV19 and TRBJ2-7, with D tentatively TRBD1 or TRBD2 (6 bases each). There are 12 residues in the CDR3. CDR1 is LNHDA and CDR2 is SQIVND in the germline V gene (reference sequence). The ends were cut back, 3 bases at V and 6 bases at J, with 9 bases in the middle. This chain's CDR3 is CASSIEGGEQYF. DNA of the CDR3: TGTGCCAGTAGTATTGAGGGGGGCGAGCAGTACTTC.

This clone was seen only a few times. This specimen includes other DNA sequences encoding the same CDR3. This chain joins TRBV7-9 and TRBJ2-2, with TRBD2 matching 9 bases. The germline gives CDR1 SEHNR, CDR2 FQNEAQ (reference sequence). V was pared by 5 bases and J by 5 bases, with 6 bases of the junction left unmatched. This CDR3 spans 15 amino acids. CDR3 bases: TGTGCCAGCAGCCTAGGCAGCGGGGGGACCGGGGAGCTGTTTTTT. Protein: CASSLGSGGTGELFF.

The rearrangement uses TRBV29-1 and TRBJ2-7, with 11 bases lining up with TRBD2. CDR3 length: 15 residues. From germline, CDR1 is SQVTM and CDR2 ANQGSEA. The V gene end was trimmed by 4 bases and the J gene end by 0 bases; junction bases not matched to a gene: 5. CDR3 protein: CSVGLAGGVSYEQYF. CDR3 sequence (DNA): TGCAGCGTTGGGCTAGCGGGAGGTGTCTCCTACGAGCAGTACTTC.

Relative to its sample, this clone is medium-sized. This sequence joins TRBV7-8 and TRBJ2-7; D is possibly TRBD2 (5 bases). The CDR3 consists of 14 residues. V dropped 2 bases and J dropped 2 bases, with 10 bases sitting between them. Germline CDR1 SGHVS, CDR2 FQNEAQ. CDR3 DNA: TGTGCCAGCAGCTTATTAGCGCAAGCCTACGAGCAGTACTTC. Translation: CASSLLAQAYEQYF.

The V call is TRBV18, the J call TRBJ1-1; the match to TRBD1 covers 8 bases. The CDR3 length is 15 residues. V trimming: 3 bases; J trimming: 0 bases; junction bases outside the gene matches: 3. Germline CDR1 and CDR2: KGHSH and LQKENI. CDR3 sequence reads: CASSPWDRLNTEAFF. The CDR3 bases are TGTGCCAGCTCACCGTGGGACAGGTTGAACACTGAAGCTTTCTTT.

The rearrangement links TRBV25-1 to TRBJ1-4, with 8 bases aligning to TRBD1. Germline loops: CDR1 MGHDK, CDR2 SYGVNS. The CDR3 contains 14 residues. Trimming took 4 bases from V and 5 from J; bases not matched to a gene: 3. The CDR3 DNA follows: TGTGCCAGCAGTGGACAGGGGCGGAATGAAAAACTGTTTTTT. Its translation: CASSGQGRNEKLFF.

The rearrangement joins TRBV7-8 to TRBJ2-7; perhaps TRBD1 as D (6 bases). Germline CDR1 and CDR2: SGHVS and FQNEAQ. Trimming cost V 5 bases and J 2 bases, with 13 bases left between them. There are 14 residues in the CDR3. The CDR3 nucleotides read TGTGCCAGCAGCCCAGGGGTTGGGCCCTACGAGCAGTACTTC. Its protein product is CASSPGVGPYEQYF.

CDR3 residues: CSAGRSTEAFF. The CDR3 DNA sequence: TGCAGTGCTGGGAGGTCCACTGAAGCTTTCTTT. The V call is TRBV20-1, the J call TRBJ1-1; D not resolved. The CDR3 covers 11 residues. The germline CDR1 and CDR2 sequences are DFQATT and SNEGSKA (reference sequence). Trimming shortened V by 5 bases and J by 4 bases, and 8 bases separated the two germline ends.

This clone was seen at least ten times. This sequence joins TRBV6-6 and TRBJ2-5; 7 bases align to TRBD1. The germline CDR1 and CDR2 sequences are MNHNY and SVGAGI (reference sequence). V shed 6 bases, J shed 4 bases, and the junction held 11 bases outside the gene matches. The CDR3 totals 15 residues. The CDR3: CASSDLRQGRETQYF. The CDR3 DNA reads TGTGCCAGCAGCGACCTCCGACAGGGTAGAGAGACCCAGTACTTC.

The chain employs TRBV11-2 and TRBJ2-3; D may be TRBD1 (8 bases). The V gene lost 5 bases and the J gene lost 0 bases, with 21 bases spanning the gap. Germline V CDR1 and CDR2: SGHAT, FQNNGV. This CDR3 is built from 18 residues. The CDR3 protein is CASSRFQGASGSTDTQYF. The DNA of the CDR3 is TGTGCCAGCAGCCGATTCCAGGGGGCTAGCGGAAGCACAGATACGCAGTATTTT.

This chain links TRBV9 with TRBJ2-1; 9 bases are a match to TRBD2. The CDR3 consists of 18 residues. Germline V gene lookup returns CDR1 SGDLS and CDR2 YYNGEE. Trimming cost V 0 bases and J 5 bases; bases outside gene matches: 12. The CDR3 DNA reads TGTGCCAGCAGCGTAGGGAGAGCGGGGGGCCCCCACCACAATGAGCAGTTCTTC. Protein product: CASSVGRAGGPHHNEQFF.

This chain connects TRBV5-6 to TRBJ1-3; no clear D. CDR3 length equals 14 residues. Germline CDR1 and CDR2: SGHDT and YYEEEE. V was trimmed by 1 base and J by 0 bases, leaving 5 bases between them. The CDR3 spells CASSLRGSGNTIYF. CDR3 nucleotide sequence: TGTGCCAGCAGCTTGCGGGGCTCTGGAAACACCATATATTTT.

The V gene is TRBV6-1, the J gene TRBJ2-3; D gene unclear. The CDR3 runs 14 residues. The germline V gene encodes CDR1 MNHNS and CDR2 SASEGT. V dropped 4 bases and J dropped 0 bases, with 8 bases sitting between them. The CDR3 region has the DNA TGTGCCAGCAGTGTAGGGATAAGCACAGATACGCAGTATTTT. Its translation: CASSVGISTDTQYF.

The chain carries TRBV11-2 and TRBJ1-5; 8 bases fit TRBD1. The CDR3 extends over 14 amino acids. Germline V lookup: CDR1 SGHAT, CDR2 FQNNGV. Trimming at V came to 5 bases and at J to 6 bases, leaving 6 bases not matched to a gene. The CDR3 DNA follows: TGTGCCAGCAGCCCTGACAGGGGCACTCAGCCCCAGCATTTT. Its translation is CASSPDRGTQPQHF.

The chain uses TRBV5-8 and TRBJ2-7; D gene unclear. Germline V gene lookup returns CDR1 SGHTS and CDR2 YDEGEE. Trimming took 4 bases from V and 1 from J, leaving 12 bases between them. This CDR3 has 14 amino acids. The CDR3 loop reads CASSTYPSSYEQYF. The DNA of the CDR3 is TGTGCCAGCAGCACCTACCCTTCTTCCTACGAGCAGTACTTC.

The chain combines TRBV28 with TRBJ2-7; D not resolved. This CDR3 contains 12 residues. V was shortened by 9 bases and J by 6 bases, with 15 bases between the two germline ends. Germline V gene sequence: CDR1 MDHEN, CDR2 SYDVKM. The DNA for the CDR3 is TGTGCCAGTAAACCATCGATGGGCGAGCAGTACTTC. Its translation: CASKPSMGEQYF. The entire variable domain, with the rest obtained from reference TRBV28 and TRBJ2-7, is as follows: DVKVTQSSRYLVKRTGEKVFLECVQDMDHENMFWYRQDPGLGLRLIYFSYDVKMKEKGDIPEGYSVSREKKERFSLILESASTNQTSMYLCASKPSMGEQYFGPGTRLTVT.

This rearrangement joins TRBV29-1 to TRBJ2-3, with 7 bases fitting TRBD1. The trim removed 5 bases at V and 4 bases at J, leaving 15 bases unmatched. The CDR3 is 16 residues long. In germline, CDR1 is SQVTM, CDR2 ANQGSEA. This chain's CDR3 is CSVKHWTGGFADTQYF. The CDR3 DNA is TGCAGCGTTAAACACTGGACAGGCGGCTTCGCAGATACGCAGTATTTT.

This CDR3 is CASSLGQGIEKLFF. In nucleotides, the CDR3 is TGCGCCAGCAGCTTGGGACAGGGAATAGAAAAACTGTTTTTT. V is TRBV5-1 and J is TRBJ1-4; 7 positions agree with TRBD1. This CDR3 is 14 amino acids long. Germline V gene data show CDR1 as SGHRS and CDR2 as YFSETQ. V shed 0 bases and J 8 bases; nucleotides not matched to a gene: 4.

The CDR3 coding sequence is TGTGCCAGCAGCTTAGGTTCCGGGAGAAGGAATGAGCAGTTCTTC. Encoded protein: CASSLGSGRRNEQFF. This rearrangement joins TRBV7-9 to TRBJ2-1; possible D gene TRBD2, 6 bases. Germline V CDR1 and CDR2: SEHNR, FQNEAQ (reference sequence). V was clipped by 1 base and J by 7 bases, with 14 bases between them. The CDR3 runs to 15 residues.

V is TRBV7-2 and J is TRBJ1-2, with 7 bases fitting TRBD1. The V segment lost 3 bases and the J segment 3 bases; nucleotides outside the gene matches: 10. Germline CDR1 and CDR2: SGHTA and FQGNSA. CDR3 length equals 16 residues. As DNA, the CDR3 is TGTGCCAGCAGCTTCCGGGACAGCCGTATAGACTATGGCTACACCTTC. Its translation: CASSFRDSRIDYGYTF.